The 2 T cell receptor beta chains below were found in one sample sequenced in a study of T-cell reconstitution after alpha-beta-depleted transplantation in children. Molecular barcoding with unique molecular identifiers was used for the TCRbeta library. Each CDR3 protein is one row after TCRdb ran MiXCR on the PCR reads. The data hold around 440,000 distinct CDR3 sequences, with roughly 16% observed a single time. The starting material was PBMCs, mostly from graft donor cells, obtained 360 days after TCRalphabeta/CD19-depleted stem cell transplant. The receptors shown here come from a boy under two years old who had a stem cell transplant for Wiskott-Aldrich syndrome, so the T cells may come from the graft donor.

The gene calls are TRBV3-1 and TRBJ2-1; the D gene is possibly TRBD2 (6 bases). Germline V gene data show CDR1 as LGHDT and CDR2 as YNNKEL (reference sequence). Trimming left V 0 bases short and J 5 bases short, with 11 bases between. The CDR3 extends over 15 amino acids. In nucleotides, the CDR3 is TGTGCCAGCAGCCAAGAACTAGCACGCGACAATGAGCAGTTCTTC. It yields the protein CASSQELARDNEQFF.

The rearrangement uses TRBV27 and TRBJ2-7; 9 bases map to TRBD1. V lost 5 bases, J lost 2 bases, and 7 bases stayed unmatched. Germline-derived CDR1 and CDR2 are MNHEY and SMNVEV (reference sequence). The CDR3 consists of 15 residues. Written as DNA, the CDR3 is TGTGCCAGCAGTAACTACGGGACAGGGCCCTACGAGCAGTACTTC. This codes for CASSNYGTGPYEQYF.